Sequencing of this T cell receptor (beta chain) was carried out in a study of tumor-infiltrating lymphocytes in primary liver carcinoma. Starting from approximately 0.45 ug of total RNA, TCR beta cDNA was produced with a primer in the constant region. TCR beta libraries came from three nested multiplex PCR rounds using slightly modified ARM-PCR. The first two PCR rounds used TRBV1-TRBV30 forward primers with a C-beta reverse primer, roughly 10 cycles each. TCRdb analysed the multiplex PCR reads with MiXCR anew, one entry per CDR3 protein. The table records 300,000 to 350,000 distinct CDR3 sequences, 65% of them present only once. This clonotype was seen more than once but under ten times. Blood RNA originated from unsorted whole blood, with germline DNA additionally extracted. Those patients suffered from chronic HBV infection and were treatment-naive. The CDR3 contains 16 residues. In germline, CDR1 is MNHNS, CDR2 SASEGT. With 6 bases clipped from V and 4 bases from J, the junction kept 10 bases outside the gene matches.

The receptor was isolated from a man aged 35-49 years with primary liver carcinoma and hepatitis B virus infection. The material sequenced was peripheral blood. This sequence joins TRBV6-1 and TRBJ2-1; the match to TRBD1 covers 9 bases. CDR3 sequence (DNA): TGTGCCAGCAGGAGGTCCGGGACAGGGAGTTACAATGAGCAGTTCTTC. Translation: CASRRSGTGSYNEQFF.